The sequence of this T cell receptor (beta chain) was determined in a study of tumor-infiltrating lymphocytes in primary liver carcinoma. For the study at large: Patients included men and women of 30 to 69 years.

The input was 500 ng total RNA; TCR beta cDNA was made from it with a constant-region primer. Amplification in three nested multiplex PCR rounds with slightly modified ARM-PCR gave rise to TCR beta libraries. Forward primers for TRBV1-TRBV30 and a C-beta reverse primer served the first two PCR rounds, at about 9 cycles each. A single record per CDR3 protein comes from TCRdb applying MiXCR to the multiplex PCR reads. Among more than 150,000 distinct CDR3 sequences listed, 50% to 75% were seen once. Turning to this clonotype: The junction differs from germline at one of its ends, possibly a read error.

CDR3 length equals 14 residues. Germline CDR1 MNHEY, CDR2 SVGAGI. They got blood RNA out of unsorted whole blood and also pulled out germline DNA. The J gene is TRBJ1-1, the V gene TRBV6-5; D may be TRBD1 (6 bases). Sequenced: peripheral blood. The origin of this receptor is a man aged 40-55 years with primary liver carcinoma and hepatitis B virus infection. The CDR3 here is CASSYSGGGTEAFF. As DNA, the CDR3 is TGTGCTAGCAGTTACTCCGGGGGCGGCACTGAAGCTTTCTTT.